The 15 T cell receptor beta chains reported below all come from one sample, sequenced in a study of blood T cells in healthy people across ages. The use of a sample-barcoded 5' primer and a J-beta primer mix characterized a second PCR of roughly 7 to 12 cycles. TCRdb analysed the 5' RACE reads with MiXCR anew, one entry per CDR3 protein. The sample gives about a million distinct CDR3 sequences, roughly half of which show up once; about 22% is in the top ten. The sequenced sample was blood. The receptor source for this set is a woman aged 55-70 years in good health.

This clonotype was detected once. The chain employs TRBV7-8 and TRBJ2-5; D possibly uses TRBD1 or TRBD2 (5 bases each). The CDR3 contains 15 residues. Trimming stripped 3 bases from V and 4 bases from J, with 15 bases between. Germline lookup yields CDR1 SGHVS and CDR2 FQNEAQ. The CDR3 nucleotides read TGTGCCAGCAGCTTGTCAGTATGGGGACGAGAGACCCAGTACTTC. It translates to CASSLSVWGRETQYF.

This clonotype has only a few counts. The V call is TRBV6-6, the J call TRBJ2-2; D is unclear. In germline, CDR1 is MNHNY, CDR2 SVGAGI (reference sequence). V shed 2 bases and J shed 2 bases, with 9 bases lying between them. The CDR3 consists of 15 residues. The CDR3 DNA follows: TGTGCCAGCAGTTACGAGACCATTAACACCGGGGAGCTGTTTTTT. Encoded protein: CASSYETINTGELFF.

The J gene is TRBJ2-7, the V gene TRBV28; 11 bases match TRBD2. The CDR3 spans 14 residues. Germline CDR1 reads MDHEN; CDR2 reads SYDVKM. After removal of 7 bases from V and 6 bases from J, the junction contained 8 bases not matched to a gene. DNA for the CDR3: TGTGCCAGCACCTTAAGAGGACTAGCGGGCGAGCAGTACTTC. Protein sequence: CASTLRGLAGEQYF.

The DNA of the CDR3 is TGTGCCAGCAGCTCGCCTGGGAAGGAGACCCAGTACTTC. Protein: CASSSPGKETQYF. V is TRBV5-4 and J is TRBJ2-7; D remains ambiguous. The end of the DNA is better explained by TRBJ2-5, so the J call may be wrong. CDR3 length: 13 residues. Germline CDR1 reads SGHNT; CDR2 reads YYREEE (reference sequence).

The V call is TRBV6-6, the J call TRBJ2-4, with D hard to call. The V gene's germline CDR1 is MNHNY and CDR2 SVGAGI (reference sequence). The CDR3 runs to 16 residues. The germline V and J ends were trimmed by 5 bases and 1 base, with 15 bases remaining between them. In DNA, the CDR3 is TGTGCCAGCAGTCCGTCGGCTAGTGGGGCCAAAAACATTCAGTACTTC. Protein product: CASSPSASGAKNIQYF.

The rearrangement uses TRBV5-1 and TRBJ2-4; 7 positions agree with TRBD2. The junction had 14 bases not matched to a gene; V was cut back by 4 bases and J by 1 base. The CDR3 has 18 residues. Germline values: CDR1 SGHRS, CDR2 YFSETQ. The CDR3 reads CASSTGTQAGGAKNIQYF. CDR3 nucleotides: TGCGCCAGCAGCACCGGGACCCAGGCCGGGGGGGCCAAAAACATTCAGTACTTC.

The rearrangement joins TRBV28 to TRBJ2-7; D assignment may be TRBD1 or TRBD2 (5 bases each). This CDR3 is built from 15 residues. Germline V lookup: CDR1 MDHEN, CDR2 SYDVKM. V gave up 6 bases and J gave up 4 bases, with 19 bases separating them. The CDR3 protein is CASSPPTGPGYEQYF. CDR3 DNA: TGTGCCAGCAGCCCCCCCACGGGACCTGGTTACGAGCAGTACTTC.

The chain couples TRBV3-1 to TRBJ2-1; TRBD2 agrees at 13 bases. The J segment lost 5 bases and the V segment lost 6 bases, leaving 10 bases of the junction unmatched. Germline lookup yields CDR1 LGHDT and CDR2 YNNKEL (reference sequence). This CDR3 comprises 17 residues. CDR3 in DNA: TGTGCCAGCAGAAAAAGCGGGGGACTAGCGGGACACAATGAGCAGTTCTTC. It is translated as CASRKSGGLAGHNEQFF.

The chain links TRBV20-1 to TRBJ2-3, with TRBD2 matching over 7 bases. The junction had 10 bases not matched to a gene; V was cut back by 6 bases and J by 4 bases. The CDR3 contains 14 residues. Germline CDR1 and CDR2: DFQATT and SNEGSKA (reference sequence). The CDR3 coding sequence is TGCAGTGCCAGATCCGGGACTAAGGCAGATACGCAGTATTTT. Translation: CSARSGTKADTQYF.

This chain connects TRBV5-1 to TRBJ2-7; 9 positions agree with TRBD2. Germline V gene sequence: CDR1 SGHRS, CDR2 YFSETQ. V was pared by 4 bases and J by 1 base, with 9 bases of the junction left unmatched. This CDR3 region has 16 residues. The CDR3 DNA reads TGCGCCAGCAGCCCCTTGGCTAGCGGGACTTCCTACGAGCAGTACTTC. Translated, it gives CASSPLASGTSYEQYF.

This clonotype was counted between two and nine times. The chain joins TRBV5-5 to TRBJ2-7, with D perhaps being TRBD1 or TRBD2 (5 bases each). The length of the CDR3 is 15 residues. Germline assignment: CDR1 SGHKS and CDR2 YYEKEE (reference sequence). Trimming cost V 4 bases and J 2 bases, with 16 bases left between them. CDR3 nucleotide sequence: TGTGCCAGCAGCGTAACCGGGACGGGCCCCTACGAGCAGTACTTC. It translates to CASSVTGTGPYEQYF.

This clonotype was seen a handful of times. The chain links TRBV10-2 to TRBJ2-3; D gene ambiguous. V was clipped by 6 bases and J by 4 bases, with 14 bases between them. Germline V lookup: CDR1 WSHSY, CDR2 SAAADI. The CDR3 loop spans 14 amino acids. CDR3 coding DNA: TGCGCCAGCAGCGAGACTCATGGGGCAGATACGCAGTATTTT. It codes for CASSETHGADTQYF.

This clonotype has a handful of counts. The V call is TRBV4-2, the J call TRBJ1-2; 7 positions agree with TRBD1. Germline V gene lookup returns CDR1 LGHNA and CDR2 YNFKEQ. CDR3 length equals 16 residues. J was trimmed by 4 bases and V by 0 bases; bases with no gene match: 8. The CDR3 bases are TGTGCCAGCAGCCAAGATCCCGGGACAGTGATCTATGGCTACACCTTC. Amino acid sequence: CASSQDPGTVIYGYTF.

This clonotype was counted between two and nine times. An end of the junction does not agree with germline; a read error may underlie this. This chain links TRBV6-1 with TRBJ2-6; TRBD2 is a possible D gene (6 bases). The length of the CDR3 is 13 residues. Germline V gives CDR1 MNHNS, CDR2 SASEGT. The CDR3 loop is CASWRAGANVLTF. As DNA, the CDR3 is TGCGCCAGCTGGAGGGCTGGGGCCAACGTCCTGACTTTC.

This clonotype was counted a few times. The V and J genes are TRBV10-3 and TRBJ2-3; D possibly corresponds to TRBD2 (5 bases). V shed 6 bases and J shed 1 base, with 14 bases lying between them. Germline V lookup: CDR1 ENHRY, CDR2 SYGVKD. CDR3 length: 15 residues. CDR3 amino acids: CAIRGGFVGTDTQYF. DNA of the CDR3: TGTGCCATCAGAGGCGGGTTTGTGGGCACAGATACGCAGTATTTT.